The rows below give T cell receptor beta chains drawn from one sample of a study of OX40 agonist ivuxolimab in advanced cancers. Assay: immunoSEQ multiplex PCR; the TCRdb copy retains only in-frame clones and omits some. This table has 55,000 to 75,000 clones, 65% to 85% appearing once. This specimen was CD4+ or CD8+ T cells sorted from blood, taken in a trial of the OX40 agonist ivuxolimab. The receptor source for this set is an adult with an advanced solid tumor such as melanoma, head and neck, liver or kidney cancer. The CDR3 runs from the conserved cysteine through the conserved F or W. Size tells how often a clone was seen (once, few, many) or the class of an expanded clone, and some rows leave it out.

V gene	J gene	clone size	CDR3 protein
TRBV9	TRBJ1-1	few	CASSVSSSTEAFF
TRBV7-2	TRBJ1-6	NA	CASSLDGRKNSPLHF
TRBV6-5	TRBJ1-1	NA	CASSLKMNTEAFF
TRBV2	TRBJ1-4	NA	CASRDRGYEKLFF
TRBV12-5	TRBJ2-3	NA	CASGLGLAGNTQYF
TRBV9	TRBJ2-1	NA	CARIGTSYNEQFF
TRBV7-6	TRBJ2-3	NA	CASSSPSADTQYF
TRBV6-5	TRBJ1-2	NA	CASSYLRTGGGYGYTF
TRBV18	TRBJ2-5	NA	CASSPVQETQYF
TRBV6-5	TRBJ2-5	NA	CASSSRDRLLKTQYF
TRBV12-5	TRBJ2-1	NA	CASGLAIAGAYNEQFF